The subject of this entry is one T cell receptor beta chain. This record comes from a study of blood T cell repertoires in COVID-19. Method: immunoSEQ multiplex PCR; TCRdb's copy keeps in-frame clones and lacks some. The table includes nearly 250,000 clones, 90% detected once. The CDR3 runs to 13 residues. The J segment lost 8 bases and the V segment lost 0 bases, leaving 3 bases of the junction unmatched. Germline V gene sequence: CDR1 SQVTM, CDR2 ANQGSEA. The chain carries TRBV29-1 and TRBJ2-3; 9 bases match TRBD1. Sequencing input: PBMCs or T cells enriched from blood (not recorded which). The source of this sequence is a man aged 45-60 years who had been exposed to COVID-19. For the CDR3, the DNA is TGCAGCGTTGAAGAACAGGGGGCAGGTACGCAGTATTTT. It translates to CSVEEQGAGTQYF.